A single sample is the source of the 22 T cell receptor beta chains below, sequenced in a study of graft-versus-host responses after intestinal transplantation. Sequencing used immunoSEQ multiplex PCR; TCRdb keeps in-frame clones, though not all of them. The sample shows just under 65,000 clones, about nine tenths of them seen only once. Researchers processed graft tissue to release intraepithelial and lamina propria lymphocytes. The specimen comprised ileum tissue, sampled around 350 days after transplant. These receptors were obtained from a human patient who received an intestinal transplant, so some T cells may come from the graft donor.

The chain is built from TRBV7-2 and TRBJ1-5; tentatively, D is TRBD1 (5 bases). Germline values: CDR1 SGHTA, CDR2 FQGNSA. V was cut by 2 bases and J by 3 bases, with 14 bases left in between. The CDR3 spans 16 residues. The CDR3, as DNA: TGTGCCAGCAGCTTATCCCCGCAGGGTCTCAATCAGCCCCAGCATTTT. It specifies CASSLSPQGLNQPQHF.

Here the CDR3 reads CASSLSRGYEQYF. DNA for the CDR3: TGTGCCAGCAGCTTATCGCGGGGGTACGAGCAGTACTTC. The chain uses TRBV7-8 and TRBJ2-7; 7 nucleotides line up with TRBD2. The V and J ends lost 2 bases and 4 bases, in that order; junction bases with no gene match: 2. This CDR3 region has 13 residues. Per germline, CDR1 SGHVS and CDR2 FQNEAQ.

The CDR3 here is CASSYGRLANYGYTF. DNA of the CDR3: TGTGCCAGCAGTTACGGCCGGTTAGCTAACTATGGCTACACCTTC. V gene TRBV6-6 combines with J gene TRBJ1-2; no clear D gene. Germline assignment: CDR1 MNHNY and CDR2 SVGAGI (reference sequence). This CDR3 spans 15 amino acids. V was clipped by 2 bases and J by 0 bases, with 10 bases between them.

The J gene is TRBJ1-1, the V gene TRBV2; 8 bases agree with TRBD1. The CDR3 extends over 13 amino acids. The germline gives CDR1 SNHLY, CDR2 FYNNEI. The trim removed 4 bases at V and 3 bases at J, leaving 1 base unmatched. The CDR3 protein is CASSVDRDTEAFF. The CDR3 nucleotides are TGTGCCAGCAGTGTGGACAGGGACACTGAAGCTTTCTTT.

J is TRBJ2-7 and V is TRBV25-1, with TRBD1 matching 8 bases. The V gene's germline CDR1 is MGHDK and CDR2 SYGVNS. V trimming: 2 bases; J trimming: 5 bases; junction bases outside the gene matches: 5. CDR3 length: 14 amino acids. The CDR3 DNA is TGTGCCAGCAGTGAACAGGGGGCAACGAACGAGCAGTACTTC. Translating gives CASSEQGATNEQYF.

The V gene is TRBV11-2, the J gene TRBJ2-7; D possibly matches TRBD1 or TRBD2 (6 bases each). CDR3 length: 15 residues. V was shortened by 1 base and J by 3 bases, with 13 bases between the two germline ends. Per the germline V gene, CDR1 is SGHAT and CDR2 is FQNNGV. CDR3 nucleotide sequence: TGTGCCAGCAGCTTAGTTTCAGGGGAGGACTACGAGCAGTACTTC. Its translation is CASSLVSGEDYEQYF. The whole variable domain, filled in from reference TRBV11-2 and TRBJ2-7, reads EAGVAQSPRYKIIEKRQSVAFWCNPISGHATLYWYQQILGQGPKLLIQFQNNGVVDDSQLPKDRFSAERLKGVDSTLKIQPAKLEDSAVYLCASSLVSGEDYEQYFGPGTRLTVT.

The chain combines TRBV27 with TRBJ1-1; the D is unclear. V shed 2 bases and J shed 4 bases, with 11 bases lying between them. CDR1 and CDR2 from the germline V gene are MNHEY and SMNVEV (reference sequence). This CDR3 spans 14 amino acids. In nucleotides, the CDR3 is TGTGCCAGCAGTTTAAGGTTCGGGGTCACTGAAGCTTTCTTT. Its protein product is CASSLRFGVTEAFF.

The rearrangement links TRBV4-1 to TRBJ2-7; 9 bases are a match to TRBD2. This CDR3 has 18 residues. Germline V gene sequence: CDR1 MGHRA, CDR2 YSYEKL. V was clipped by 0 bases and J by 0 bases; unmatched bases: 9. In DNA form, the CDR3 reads TGCGCCAGCAGCCAAGATCCCGGGGGAGCGGGGGGCTCCTACGAGCAGTACTTC. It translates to CASSQDPGGAGGSYEQYF.

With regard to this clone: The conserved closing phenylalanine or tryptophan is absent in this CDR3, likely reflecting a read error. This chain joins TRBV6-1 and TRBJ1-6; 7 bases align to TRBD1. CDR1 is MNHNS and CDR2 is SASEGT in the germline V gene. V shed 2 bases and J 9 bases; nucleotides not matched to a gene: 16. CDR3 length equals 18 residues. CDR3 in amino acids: CASSELPNRGSIGSPLHL. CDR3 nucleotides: TGTGCCAGCAGTGAACTCCCCAACAGGGGAAGTATTGGTTCACCCCTCCACCTT.

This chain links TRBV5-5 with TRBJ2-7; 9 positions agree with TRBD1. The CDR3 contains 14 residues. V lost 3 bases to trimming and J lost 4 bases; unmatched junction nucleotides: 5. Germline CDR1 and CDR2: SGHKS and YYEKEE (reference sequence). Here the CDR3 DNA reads TGTGCCAGCAGCTGGGGGACAGGGTTATACGAGCAGTACTTC. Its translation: CASSWGTGLYEQYF.

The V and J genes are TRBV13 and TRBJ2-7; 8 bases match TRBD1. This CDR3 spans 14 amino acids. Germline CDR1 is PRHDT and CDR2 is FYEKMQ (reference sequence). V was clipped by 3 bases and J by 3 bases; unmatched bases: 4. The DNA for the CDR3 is TGTGCCAGCAGCTTCCGGGACAGGCACTACGAGCAGTACTTC. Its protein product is CASSFRDRHYEQYF.

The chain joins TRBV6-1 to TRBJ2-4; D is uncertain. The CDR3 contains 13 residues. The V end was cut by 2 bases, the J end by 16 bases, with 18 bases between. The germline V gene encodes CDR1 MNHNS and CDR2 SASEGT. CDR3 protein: CASSEIGWQVDYF. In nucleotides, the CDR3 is TGTGCCAGCAGTGAAATCGGTTGGCAGGTTGATTACTTC.

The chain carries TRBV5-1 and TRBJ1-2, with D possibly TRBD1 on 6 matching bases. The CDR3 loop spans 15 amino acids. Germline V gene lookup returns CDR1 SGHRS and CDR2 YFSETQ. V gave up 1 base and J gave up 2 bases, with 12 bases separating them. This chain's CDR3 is CASSLLQGMNYGYTF. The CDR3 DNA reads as TGCGCCAGCAGCTTGTTGCAGGGGATGAACTATGGCTACACCTTC.

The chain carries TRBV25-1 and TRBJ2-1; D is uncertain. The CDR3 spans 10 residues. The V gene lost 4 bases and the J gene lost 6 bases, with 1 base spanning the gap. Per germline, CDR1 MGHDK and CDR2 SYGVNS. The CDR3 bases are TGTGCCAGCAGTGGCAATGAGCAGTTCTTC. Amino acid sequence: CASSGNEQFF. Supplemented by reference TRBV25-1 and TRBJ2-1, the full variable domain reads EADIYQTPRYLVIGTGKKITLECSQTMGHDKMYWYQQDPGMELHLIHYSYGVNSTEKGDLSSESTVSRIRTEHFPLTLESARPSHTSQYLCASSGNEQFFGPGTRLTVL.

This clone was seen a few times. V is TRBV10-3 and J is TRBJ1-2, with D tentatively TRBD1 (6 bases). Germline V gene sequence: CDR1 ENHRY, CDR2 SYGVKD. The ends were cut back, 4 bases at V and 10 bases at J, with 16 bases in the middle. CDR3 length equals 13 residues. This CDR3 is CAISVEGESTYTF. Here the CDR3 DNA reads TGTGCCATCAGTGTCGAGGGGGAATCGACCTACACCTTC.

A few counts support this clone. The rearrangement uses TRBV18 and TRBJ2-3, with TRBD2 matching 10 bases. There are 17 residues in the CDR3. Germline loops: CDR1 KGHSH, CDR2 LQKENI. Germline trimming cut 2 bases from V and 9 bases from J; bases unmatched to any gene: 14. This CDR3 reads CASSPNKREGREGTQYF. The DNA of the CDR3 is TGTGCCAGCTCACCAAACAAGCGGGAGGGCCGAGAAGGCACGCAGTATTTT.

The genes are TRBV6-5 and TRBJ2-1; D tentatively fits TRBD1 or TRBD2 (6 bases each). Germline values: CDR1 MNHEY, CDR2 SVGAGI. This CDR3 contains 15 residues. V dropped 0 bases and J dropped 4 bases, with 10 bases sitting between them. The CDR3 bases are TGTGCCAGCAGTTACTCGGGAGGACAGTACAATGAGCAGTTCTTC. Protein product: CASSYSGGQYNEQFF.

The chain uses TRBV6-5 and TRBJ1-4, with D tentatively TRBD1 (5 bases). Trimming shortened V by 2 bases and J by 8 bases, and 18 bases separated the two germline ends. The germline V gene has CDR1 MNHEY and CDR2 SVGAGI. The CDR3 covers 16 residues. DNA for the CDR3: TGTGCCAGCAGTTACCCCCTAGTAGGGGCGGGAGAAAAACTGTTTTTT. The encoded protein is CASSYPLVGAGEKLFF.

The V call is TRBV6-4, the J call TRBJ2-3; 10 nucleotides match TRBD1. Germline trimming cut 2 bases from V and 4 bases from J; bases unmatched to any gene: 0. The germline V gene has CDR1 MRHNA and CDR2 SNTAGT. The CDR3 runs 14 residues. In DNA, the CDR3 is TGTGCCAGCAGTGACGGACAGGGGGCAGATACGCAGTATTTT. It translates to CASSDGQGADTQYF.

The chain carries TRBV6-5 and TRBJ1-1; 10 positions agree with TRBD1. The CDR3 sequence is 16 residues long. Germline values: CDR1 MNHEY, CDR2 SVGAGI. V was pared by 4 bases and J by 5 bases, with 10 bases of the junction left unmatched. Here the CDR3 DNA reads TGTGCCAGCAGTTCCGACAGGGGGCGAGGTAGGACTGAAGCTTTCTTT. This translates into CASSSDRGRGRTEAFF.

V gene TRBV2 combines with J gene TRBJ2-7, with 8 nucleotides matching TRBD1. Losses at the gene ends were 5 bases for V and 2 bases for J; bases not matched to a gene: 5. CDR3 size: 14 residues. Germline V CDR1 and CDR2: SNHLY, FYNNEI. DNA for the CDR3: TGTGCCAGCAGTCTAGACAGGGGTGCCTACGAGCAGTACTTC. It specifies CASSLDRGAYEQYF.

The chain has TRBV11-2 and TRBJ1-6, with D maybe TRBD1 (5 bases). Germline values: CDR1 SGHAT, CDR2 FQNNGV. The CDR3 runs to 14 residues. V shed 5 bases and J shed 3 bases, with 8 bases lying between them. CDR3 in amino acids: CASSKGLYNSPLHF. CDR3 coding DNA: TGTGCCAGCAGCAAGGGACTCTATAATTCACCCCTCCACTTT.